This TCR beta chain appears in the sequencing data of a study of OX40 agonist ivuxolimab in advanced cancers. In the study overall: The drug used for patients, ivuxolimab, was an agonistic anti-OX40 (CD134) antibody. Recorded diagnoses for dose-escalation patients were hepatocellular carcinoma, melanoma, renal cell or head and neck cancer. Males comprised 70% to 90% of the group, whose mean age was about 61 years (range 23 to 79).

Sequencing used immunoSEQ multiplex PCR; TCRdb keeps in-frame clones, though not all of them. The sample lists 50,000 to 70,000 clones, about 91% occurring once. The CDR3 length is 15 residues. The junction had 2 bases not matched to a gene; V was cut back by 5 bases and J by 0 bases. Germline V gives CDR1 MGHRA, CDR2 YSYEKL. This chain joins TRBV4-1 and TRBJ2-7, with 12 positions matching TRBD2. Source: CD4+ or CD8+ T cells sorted from blood, taken in a trial of the OX40 agonist ivuxolimab. This receptor was identified in an adult with an advanced solid tumor such as melanoma, head and neck, liver or kidney cancer. In DNA form, the CDR3 reads TGCGCCAGCAGCACGGGACTAGCGGGCTCCTACGAGCAGTACTTC. Its translation is CASSTGLAGSYEQYF.